These 23 T cell receptor beta chains came from one sample sequenced in a study of blood T cell repertoires in COVID-19. Some clones are missing from TCRdb's copy, which holds only in-frame ones; the method was immunoSEQ multiplex PCR. The top ten hold 3.2% of the sample, which has under 20,000 clones, over 80% seen once. The sample was peripheral blood. The receptors were gathered from a human donor in a cohort sampled during active COVID-19.

The gene calls are TRBV19 and TRBJ2-3, with TRBD2 matching 11 bases. This CDR3 region has 19 residues. The V segment lost 4 bases and the J segment 3 bases; nucleotides outside the gene matches: 15. Germline-derived CDR1 and CDR2 are LNHDA and SQIVND (reference sequence). CDR3 sequence: CASSKVVGLAELGTDTQYF. The DNA of the CDR3 is TGTGCCAGTAGTAAGGTCGTGGGACTAGCGGAACTGGGAACAGATACGCAGTATTTT.

In DNA form, the CDR3 reads TGCGCCAGCGGGTATGCAGGTGAAAATTCACCCCTCCACTTT. Translated, it gives CASGYAGENSPLHF. This rearrangement joins TRBV5-1 to TRBJ1-6; D not resolved. Trimming removed 7 bases at V and 7 bases at J, with 15 bases between. Germline V CDR1 and CDR2: SGHRS, YFSETQ. The CDR3 spans 14 residues.

This clone was observed once. This rearrangement joins TRBV7-8 to TRBJ1-4; D remains unclear. Germline V gene data show CDR1 as SGHVS and CDR2 as FQNEAQ. There are 13 residues in the CDR3. V was clipped by 5 bases and J by 8 bases, with 12 bases between them. The CDR3 DNA sequence: TGTGCCAGCAGCCAAGGGAGAGGGGAAAAACTGTTTTTT. It yields the protein CASSQGRGEKLFF.

This clone appeared a single time. The genes are TRBV3-1 (or the pseudogene TRBV3-2) and TRBJ2-1, with 9 nucleotides matching TRBD1. Trimming at V came to 2 bases and at J to 16 bases, leaving 9 bases not matched to a gene. Germline V gene lookup returns CDR1 LGHDT and CDR2 YNNKEL (reference sequence). The CDR3 runs 13 residues. This CDR3 reads CASSQTGQGGGFF. The CDR3 DNA sequence: TGTGCCAGCAGCCAAACGGGACAGGGTGGGGGATTCTTC.

The V and J genes are TRBV5-8 and TRBJ2-3; D is unresolved. Trimming took off 1 base at V and 0 bases at J, with 12 bases between the two ends. CDR3 length: 16 residues. Germline CDR1 reads SGHTS; CDR2 reads YDEGEE. The CDR3 loop reads CASSLFASRSTDTQYF. CDR3 nucleotide sequence: TGTGCCAGCAGCTTGTTCGCCTCTCGGAGCACAGATACGCAGTATTTT.

Only one count was recorded for this clone. The V gene is TRBV5-1, the J gene TRBJ2-1; 7 nucleotides line up with TRBD1. V was pared by 10 bases and J by 4 bases, with 11 bases of the junction left unmatched. Germline assignment: CDR1 SGHRS and CDR2 YFSETQ. The CDR3 has 14 amino acids. CDR3 DNA sequence: TGCGCCCCCGACGACCCAGGGGGTTACAATGAGCAGTTCTTC. Protein: CAPDDPGGYNEQFF. The full variable domain, with the rest looked up from reference TRBV5-1 and TRBJ2-1, is KAGVTQTPRYLIKTRGQQVTLSCSPISGHRSVSWYQQTPGQGLQFLFEYFSETQRNKGNFPGRFSGRQFSNSRSEMNVSTLELGDSALYLCAPDDPGGYNEQFFGPGTRLTVL.

This chain connects TRBV3-1 (or the pseudogene TRBV3-2) to TRBJ2-1; 9 positions match TRBD2. The ends lost 3 bases at V and 6 bases at J; junction bases unmatched: 3. The CDR3 sequence is 14 residues long. CDR1 is LGHDT and CDR2 is YNNKEL in the germline V gene (reference sequence). The CDR3 sequence: CASSQASGANEQFF. DNA of the CDR3: TGTGCCAGCAGCCAGGCTAGCGGGGCCAATGAGCAGTTCTTC.

The chain carries TRBV19 and TRBJ2-1, with 8 bases matching TRBD2. Losses at the gene ends were 3 bases for V and 0 bases for J; bases not matched to a gene: 7. CDR1 and CDR2 from the germline V gene are LNHDA and SQIVND (reference sequence). The CDR3 length is 17 residues. This CDR3 is CASSIGSGDHSYNEQFF. CDR3 coding DNA: TGTGCCAGTAGTATTGGTAGCGGGGATCACTCCTACAATGAGCAGTTCTTC.

The genes are TRBV28 and TRBJ1-1, with D perhaps TRBD1 (6 bases). Trimming removed 5 bases at V and 3 bases at J, with 10 bases between. The CDR3 runs to 13 residues. Looked up from germline, CDR1 is MDHEN and CDR2 is SYDVKM. The chain's CDR3 is CASSVQGYTEAFF. The CDR3 DNA is TGTGCCAGCAGTGTACAGGGATACACTGAAGCTTTCTTT.

V gene TRBV5-6 combines with J gene TRBJ2-7; tentative D call: TRBD1 (6 bases). Germline values: CDR1 SGHDT, CDR2 YYEEEE. The V and J ends lost 0 bases and 6 bases respectively, with 7 bases between them. CDR3 length: 12 amino acids. CDR3 sequence (DNA): TGTGCCAGCAGCTTGGGCAGGGGCGAGCAGTACTTC. It yields the protein CASSLGRGEQYF.

This clone is a singleton in its sample. The chain carries TRBV3-1 (or the pseudogene TRBV3-2) and TRBJ1-5; D possibly corresponds to TRBD1 (6 bases). CDR3 length: 14 residues. V lost 1 base and J 6 bases, leaving 10 bases between the germline ends. Germline V gene sequence: CDR1 LGHDT, CDR2 YNNKEL (reference sequence). CDR3 nucleotide sequence: TGTGCCAGCAGCCAAGTGGGGGCGGGTCAGCCCCAGCATTTT. This gives the protein CASSQVGAGQPQHF.

This clone was observed a few times. The V gene is TRBV3-1 (or the pseudogene TRBV3-2), the J gene TRBJ1-2; D is ambiguous. The germline V gene encodes CDR1 LGHDT and CDR2 YNNKEL (reference sequence). Trimming left V 1 base short and J 0 bases short, with 9 bases between. The CDR3 is made up of 15 amino acids. For the CDR3, the DNA is TGTGCCAGCAGCCAAGCGGTCGAAGCTAACTATGGCTACACCTTC. This sequence encodes CASSQAVEANYGYTF.

The chain is built from TRBV4-1 and TRBJ2-1, with D maybe TRBD1 (6 bases). Germline V gene sequence: CDR1 MGHRA, CDR2 YSYEKL. The CDR3 totals 17 residues. The V gene lost 4 bases and the J gene lost 8 bases, with 24 bases spanning the gap. The CDR3 sequence is CASSRGLGRRSRDEQFF. The CDR3, as DNA: TGCGCCAGCAGCCGGGGGCTGGGGCGCAGAAGTAGGGATGAGCAGTTCTTC.

V gene TRBV10-3 combines with J gene TRBJ1-3; D is perhaps TRBD1 (5 bases). The CDR3 is 13 amino acids. V lost 8 bases to trimming and J lost 0 bases, with 8 bases between them. Germline-derived CDR1 and CDR2 are ENHRY and SYGVKD. The CDR3 coding sequence is TGTGCCATCCGGGGGGACTCTGGAAACACCATATATTTT. Translation: CAIRGDSGNTIYF.

This CDR3 reads CASSVSNPPEAFF. The CDR3 DNA reads TGTGCCAGCTCAGTATCTAATCCCCCTGAAGCTTTCTTT. This sequence joins TRBV18 and TRBJ1-1; D call uncertain. CDR1 and CDR2 (germline): KGHSH, LQKENI. The CDR3 totals 13 residues. Trimming took off 5 bases at V and 6 bases at J, with 13 bases between the two ends.

This chain connects TRBV3-1 (or the pseudogene TRBV3-2) to TRBJ1-2; D is undetermined. This CDR3 comprises 16 residues. Trimming cost V 5 bases and J 0 bases, with 16 bases left between them. Germline V gene lookup returns CDR1 LGHDT and CDR2 YNNKEL (reference sequence). In DNA form, the CDR3 reads TGTGCCAGCAGCGACTTCCCGGGAACCGCTAACTATGGCTACACCTTC. It codes for CASSDFPGTANYGYTF.

This clone was picked up one time. The chain is built from TRBV6-5 and TRBJ1-1; maybe TRBD1 (5 bases). This CDR3 spans 12 amino acids. Trimming pared 10 bases from V and 5 bases from J, leaving 14 bases between. Germline CDR1 MNHEY, CDR2 SVGAGI. As DNA, the CDR3 is TGTGCCACCCAGGGACTTATGACTGAAGCTTTCTTT. Protein product: CATQGLMTEAFF.

The V and J genes are TRBV10-3 and TRBJ2-7, with unresolved D. CDR1 ENHRY and CDR2 SYGVKD come from the germline V gene. The CDR3 length is 12 residues. Trimming removed 2 bases at V and 6 bases at J, with 8 bases between. The CDR3 sequence: CAISEPISEQYF. The CDR3 coding sequence is TGTGCCATCAGTGAGCCTATATCCGAGCAGTACTTC.

The chain links TRBV30 to TRBJ1-2, with 10 bases matching TRBD1. The CDR3 contains 14 residues. Germline CDR1 is GTSNPN and CDR2 is SVGIG (reference sequence). Trimming cost V 5 bases and J 7 bases; bases outside gene matches: 10. CDR3 sequence (DNA): TGTGCCTGGGTGAGACAGGGGGCTAAAGGTGGCTACACCTTC. It yields the protein CAWVRQGAKGGYTF. The entire variable domain, with the rest obtained from reference TRBV30 and TRBJ1-2, is as follows: SQTIHQWPATLVQPVGSPLSLECTVEGTSNPNLYWYRQAAGRGLQLLFYSVGIGQISSEVPQNLSASRPQDRQFILSSKKLLLSDSGFYLCAWVRQGAKGGYTFGSGTRLTVV.

The chain links TRBV6-2 or TRBV6-3 to TRBJ1-3; D is possibly TRBD1 (5 bases). V dropped 3 bases and J dropped 3 bases, with 12 bases sitting between them. The CDR3 is 15 residues long. Per germline, CDR1 MNHEY and CDR2 SVGEGT. CDR3 nucleotide sequence: TGTGCCAGCAGTTATGGAGTCAGGGATGGAAACACCATATATTTT. Protein sequence: CASSYGVRDGNTIYF.

The V call is TRBV18, the J call TRBJ2-6; 8 bases match TRBD1. The CDR3 has 19 amino acids. Germline V gives CDR1 KGHSH, CDR2 LQKENI. The junction had 11 bases not matched to a gene; V was cut back by 0 bases and J by 4 bases. In DNA, the CDR3 is TGTGCCAGCTCACCACCGGAAAGTCAGGGGGCGAGCGGGGCCAACGTCCTGACTTTC. This sequence encodes CASSPPESQGASGANVLTF.

This chain links TRBV6-5 with TRBJ2-1; 13 bases line up with TRBD2. Unmatched junction bases numbered 2, after V lost 2 bases and J lost 4 bases. Germline V lookup: CDR1 MNHEY, CDR2 SVGAGI. This CDR3 contains 16 residues. CDR3 protein: CASSYGTSGIYNEQFF. Here the CDR3 DNA reads TGTGCCAGCAGTTACGGGACTAGCGGGATTTACAATGAGCAGTTCTTC.

The chain links TRBV27 to TRBJ2-7, with 16 bases aligning to TRBD2. This CDR3 is built from 13 residues. Germline loops: CDR1 MNHEY, CDR2 SMNVEV (reference sequence). The V segment lost 6 bases and the J segment 11 bases; nucleotides outside the gene matches: 4. This CDR3 is CASRSGTSGREYF. In DNA, the CDR3 is TGTGCCAGCAGGTCCGGGACTAGCGGGAGGGAGTACTTC.